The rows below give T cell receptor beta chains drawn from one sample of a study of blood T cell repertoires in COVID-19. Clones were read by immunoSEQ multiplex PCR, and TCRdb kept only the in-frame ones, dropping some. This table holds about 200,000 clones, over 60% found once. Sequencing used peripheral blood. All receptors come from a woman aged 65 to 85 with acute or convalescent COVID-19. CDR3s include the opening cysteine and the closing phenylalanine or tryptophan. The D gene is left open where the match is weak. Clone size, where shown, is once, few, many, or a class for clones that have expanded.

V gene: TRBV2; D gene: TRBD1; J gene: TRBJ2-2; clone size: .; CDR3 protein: CASRSDRAVGELFF; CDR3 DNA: TGTGCCAGCAGGTCGGACAGGGCGGTCGGGGAGCTGTTTTTT
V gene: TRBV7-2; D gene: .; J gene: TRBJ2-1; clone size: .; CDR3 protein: CASSLRTLNEQFF; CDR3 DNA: TGTGCCAGCAGCTTAAGGACTTTGAATGAGCAGTTCTTC
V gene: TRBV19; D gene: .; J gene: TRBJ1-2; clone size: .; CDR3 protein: CASSMYTNYGYTF; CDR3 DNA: TGTGCCAGTAGTATGTACACTAACTATGGCTACACCTTC
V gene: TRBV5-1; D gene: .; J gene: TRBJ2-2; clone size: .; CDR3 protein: CASSIPGGAGDTGELFF; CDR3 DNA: TGCGCCAGCAGCATCCCAGGGGGCGCGGGGGACACCGGGGAGCTGTTTTTT
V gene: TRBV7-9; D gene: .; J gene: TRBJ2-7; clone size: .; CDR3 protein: CASSLAGEQYF; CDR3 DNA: TGTGCCAGCAGCTTAGCCGGGGAGCAGTACTTC
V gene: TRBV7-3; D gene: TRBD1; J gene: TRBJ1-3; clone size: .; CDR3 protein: CASSMTGGSGNTIYF; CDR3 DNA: TGTGCCAGCAGCATGACAGGGGGCTCTGGAAACACCATATATTTT
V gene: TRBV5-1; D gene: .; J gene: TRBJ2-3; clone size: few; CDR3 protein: CASAGTDTQYF; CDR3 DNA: TGCGCCAGCGCGGGGACAGATACGCAGTATTTT
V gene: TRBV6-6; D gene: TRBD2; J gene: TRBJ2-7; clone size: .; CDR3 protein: CASSRGLAGGLVEQYF; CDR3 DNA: TGTGCCAGCAGTCGAGGACTAGCGGGAGGGCTGGTCGAGCAGTACTTC
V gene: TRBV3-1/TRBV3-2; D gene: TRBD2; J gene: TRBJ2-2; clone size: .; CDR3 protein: CASSLAGVTGELFF; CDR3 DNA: TGTGCCAGCAGCTTAGCGGGAGTCACCGGGGAGCTGTTTTTT
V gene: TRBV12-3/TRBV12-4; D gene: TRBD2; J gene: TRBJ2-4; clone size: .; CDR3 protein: CASSLAGDNIQYF; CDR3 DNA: TGTGCCAGCAGCCTAGCGGGTGATAACATTCAGTACTTC
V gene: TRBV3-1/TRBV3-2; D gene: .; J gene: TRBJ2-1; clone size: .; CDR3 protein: CASSQWDKTYEQFF; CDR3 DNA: TGTGCCAGCAGCCAATGGGACAAAACCTATGAGCAGTTCTTC
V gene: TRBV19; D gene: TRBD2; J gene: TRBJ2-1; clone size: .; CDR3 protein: CATKGLAATAEQFF; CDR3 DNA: TGTGCCACAAAGGGACTAGCGGCTACCGCTGAGCAGTTCTTC
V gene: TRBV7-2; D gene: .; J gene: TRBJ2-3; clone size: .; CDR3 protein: CASSPPSGDTQYF; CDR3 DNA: TGTGCCAGCAGCCCTCCGAGCGGAGATACGCAGTATTTT
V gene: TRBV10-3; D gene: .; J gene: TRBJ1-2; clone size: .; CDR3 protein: CAISEADGYTF; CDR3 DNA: TGTGCCATCAGTGAGGCGGATGGCTACACCTTC
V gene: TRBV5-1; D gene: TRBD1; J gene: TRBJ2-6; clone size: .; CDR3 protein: CASSAGTGGPSGANVLTF; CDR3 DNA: TGCGCCAGCAGCGCAGGGACAGGGGGCCCCTCTGGGGCCAACGTCCTGACTTTC
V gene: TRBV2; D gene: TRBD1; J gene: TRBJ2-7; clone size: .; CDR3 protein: CASTESTGRSYEQYF; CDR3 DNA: TGTGCCAGCACCGAATCGACAGGGCGGTCCTACGAGCAGTACTTC
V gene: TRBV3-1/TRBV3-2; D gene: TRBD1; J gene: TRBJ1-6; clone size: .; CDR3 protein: CASSTTGTASPLHF; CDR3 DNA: TGTGCCAGCAGCACCACCGGGACAGCTTCACCCCTCCACTTT
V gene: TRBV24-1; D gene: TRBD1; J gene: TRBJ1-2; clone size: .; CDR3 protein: CATSDLGTGRDGYTF; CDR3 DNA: TGTGCCACCAGTGACCTTGGGACAGGGAGGGATGGCTACACCTTC
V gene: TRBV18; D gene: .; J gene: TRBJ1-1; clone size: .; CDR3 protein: CASSPTPNTEAFF; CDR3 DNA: TGTGCCAGCTCACCGACACCGAACACTGAAGCTTTCTTT
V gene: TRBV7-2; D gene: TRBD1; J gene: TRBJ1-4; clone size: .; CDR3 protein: CASSLLGTANEKLFF; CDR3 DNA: TGTGCCAGCAGCTTACTTGGGACAGCAAATGAAAAACTGTTTTTT
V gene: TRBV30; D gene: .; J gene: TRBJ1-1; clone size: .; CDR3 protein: CAWMRQPNTEAFF; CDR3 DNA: TGTGCCTGGATGCGGCAGCCGAACACTGAAGCTTTCTTT
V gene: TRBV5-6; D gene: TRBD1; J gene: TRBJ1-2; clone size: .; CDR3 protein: CASSLVGQVVYGYTF; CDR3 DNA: TGTGCCAGCAGCTTGGTTGGACAGGTGGTCTATGGCTACACCTTC
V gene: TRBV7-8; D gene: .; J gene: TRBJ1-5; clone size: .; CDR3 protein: CASSLFQTVTNNQPQHF; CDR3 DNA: TGTGCCAGCAGCTTATTTCAAACAGTCACGAACAATCAGCCCCAGCATTTT
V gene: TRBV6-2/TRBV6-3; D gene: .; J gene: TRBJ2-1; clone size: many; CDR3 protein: CASSTSVGYNEQFF; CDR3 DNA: TGTGCCAGCAGTACGTCCGTCGGTTACAATGAGCAGTTCTTC
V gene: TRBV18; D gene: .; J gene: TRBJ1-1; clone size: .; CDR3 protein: CASSLPGGRSTEAFF; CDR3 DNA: TGTGCCAGCTCACTCCCCGGGGGAAGGAGCACTGAAGCTTTCTTT
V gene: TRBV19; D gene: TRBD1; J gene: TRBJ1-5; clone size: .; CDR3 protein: CASSGGQGASDLYFSNQPQHF; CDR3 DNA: TGTGCCAGTAGTGGGGGACAGGGGGCCAGCGACCTTTATTTTAGCAATCAGCCCCAGCATTTT
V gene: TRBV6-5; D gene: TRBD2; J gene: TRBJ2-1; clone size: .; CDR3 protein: CASSLTSGYNEQFF; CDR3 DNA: TGTGCCAGCAGCCTAACTAGCGGGTACAATGAGCAGTTCTTC
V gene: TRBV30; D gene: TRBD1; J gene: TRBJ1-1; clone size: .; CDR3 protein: CALRRQGSYTEAFF; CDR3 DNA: TGTGCCTTGCGCCGACAGGGGAGTTACACTGAAGCTTTCTTT
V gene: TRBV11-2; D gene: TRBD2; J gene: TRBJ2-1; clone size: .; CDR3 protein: CASSPRLAVGYNEQFF; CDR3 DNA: TGTGCCAGCAGCCCGAGACTAGCGGTGGGATACAATGAGCAGTTCTTC
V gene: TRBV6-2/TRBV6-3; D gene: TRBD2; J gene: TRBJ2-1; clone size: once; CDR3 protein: CASSRTLAGEDSEQFF; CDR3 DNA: TGTGCCAGCAGCCGGACTCTAGCGGGAGAGGATAGTGAGCAGTTCTTC
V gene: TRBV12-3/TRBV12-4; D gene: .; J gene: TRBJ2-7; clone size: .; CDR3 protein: CASREGPDYEQYF; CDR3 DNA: TGTGCCAGCAGGGAGGGACCGGACTACGAGCAGTACTTC
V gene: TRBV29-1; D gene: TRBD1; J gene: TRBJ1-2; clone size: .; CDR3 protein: CSVDGQVNFGYTF; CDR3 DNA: TGCAGCGTTGATGGACAGGTTAACTTTGGCTACACCTTC
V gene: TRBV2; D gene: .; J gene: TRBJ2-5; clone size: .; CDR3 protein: CASSKQPRRGSRETQYF; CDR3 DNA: TGTGCCAGCAGCAAACAACCCCGCCGCGGTAGCAGAGAGACCCAGTACTTC
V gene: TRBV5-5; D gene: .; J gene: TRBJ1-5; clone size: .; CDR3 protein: CASSLGAGPQPQHF; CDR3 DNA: TGTGCCAGCAGCCTGGGGGCGGGCCCTCAGCCCCAGCATTTT
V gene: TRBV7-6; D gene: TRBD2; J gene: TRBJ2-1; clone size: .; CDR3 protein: CASSLYASGVSNEQFF; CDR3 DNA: TGTGCCAGCAGCTTATATGCTAGCGGGGTGTCCAATGAGCAGTTCTTC
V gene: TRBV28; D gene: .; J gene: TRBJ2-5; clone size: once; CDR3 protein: CASRSWRAYQETQYF; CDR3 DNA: TGTGCCAGCAGGTCTTGGCGGGCTTACCAAGAGACCCAGTACTTC
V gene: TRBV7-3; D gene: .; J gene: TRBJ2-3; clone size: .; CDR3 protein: CASSLHLANTDTQYF; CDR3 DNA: TGTGCCAGCAGCTTACACCTAGCGAACACAGATACGCAGTATTTT
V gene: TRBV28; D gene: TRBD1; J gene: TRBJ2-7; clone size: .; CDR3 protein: CAVRPPGQGADEQYF; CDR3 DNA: TGTGCCGTGCGCCCTCCGGGACAGGGGGCAGATGAGCAGTACTTC
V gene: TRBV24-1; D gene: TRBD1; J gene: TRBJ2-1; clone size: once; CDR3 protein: CATSDQTGAGDEQFF; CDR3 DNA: TGTGCCACCAGTGATCAGACAGGGGCAGGGGATGAGCAGTTCTTC
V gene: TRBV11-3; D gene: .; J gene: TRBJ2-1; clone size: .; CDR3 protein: CASSLGGGDNEQFF; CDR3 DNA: TGTGCCAGCAGCTTAGGGGGAGGAGACAATGAGCAGTTCTTC
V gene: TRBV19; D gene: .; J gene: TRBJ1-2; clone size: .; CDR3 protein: CATLGLPPPYGYTF; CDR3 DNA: TGTGCCACCCTGGGGCTCCCTCCTCCCTATGGCTACACCTTC
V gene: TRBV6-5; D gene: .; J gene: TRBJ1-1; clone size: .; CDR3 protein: CASSQPGSSTEAFF; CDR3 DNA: TGTGCCAGCAGTCAACCTGGGAGTAGCACTGAAGCTTTCTTT
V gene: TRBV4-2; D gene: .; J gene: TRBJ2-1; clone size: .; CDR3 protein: CASSQETGSSYNEQFF; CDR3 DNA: TGTGCCAGCAGCCAAGAGACCGGGAGCTCCTACAATGAGCAGTTCTTC
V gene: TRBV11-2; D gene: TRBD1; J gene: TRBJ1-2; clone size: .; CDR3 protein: CASSVDRGGYTF; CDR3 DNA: TGTGCCAGCAGCGTGGACAGGGGTGGCTACACCTTC
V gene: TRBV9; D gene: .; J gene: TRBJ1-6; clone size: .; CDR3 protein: CASSAGGQINSPLHF; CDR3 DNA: TGTGCCAGCAGCGCCGGGGGGCAGATTAATTCACCCCTCCACTTT
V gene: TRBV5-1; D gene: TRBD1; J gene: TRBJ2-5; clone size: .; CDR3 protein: CASSLGQGGRQETQYF; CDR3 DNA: TGCGCCAGCAGCTTAGGACAGGGTGGTAGACAAGAGACCCAGTACTTC
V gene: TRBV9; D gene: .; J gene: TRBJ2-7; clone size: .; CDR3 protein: CASSVDAPGDYEQYF; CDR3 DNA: TGTGCCAGCAGCGTAGACGCCCCGGGAGACTACGAGCAGTACTTC
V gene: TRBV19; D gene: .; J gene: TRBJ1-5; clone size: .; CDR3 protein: CASRPRSRGNSNQPQHF; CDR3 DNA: TGTGCCAGTAGGCCGCGCTCCAGGGGAAATAGCAATCAGCCCCAGCATTTT
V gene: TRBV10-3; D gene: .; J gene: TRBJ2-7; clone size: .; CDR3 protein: CAISESRTGSYEQYF; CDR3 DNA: TGTGCCATCAGTGAGTCCCGGACTGGGTCCTACGAGCAGTACTTC
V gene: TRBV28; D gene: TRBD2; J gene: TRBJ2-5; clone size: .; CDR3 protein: CASRHSSGRETQYF; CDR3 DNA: TGTGCCAGCAGGCATTCTAGCGGGAGGGAGACCCAGTACTTC
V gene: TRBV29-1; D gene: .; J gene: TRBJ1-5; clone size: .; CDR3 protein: CSVAGSRDQPQHF; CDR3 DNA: TGCAGCGTTGCCGGTTCGAGGGATCAGCCCCAGCATTTT
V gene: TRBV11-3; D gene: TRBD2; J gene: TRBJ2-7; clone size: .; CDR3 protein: CASSSLAGGAYEQYF; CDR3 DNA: TGTGCCAGCAGTTCCCTAGCGGGAGGCGCCTACGAGCAGTACTTC
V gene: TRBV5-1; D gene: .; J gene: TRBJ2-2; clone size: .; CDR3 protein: CASSGSDWTGELFF; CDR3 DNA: TGCGCCAGCAGCGGTAGCGATTGGACCGGGGAGCTGTTTTTT
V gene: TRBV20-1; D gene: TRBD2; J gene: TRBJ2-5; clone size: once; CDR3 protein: CSASSSGRAWGETQYF; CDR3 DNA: TGCAGTGCTAGTTCGAGCGGGAGGGCGTGGGGAGAGACCCAGTACTTC
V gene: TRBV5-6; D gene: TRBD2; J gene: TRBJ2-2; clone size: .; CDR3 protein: CASSLAGASGELFF; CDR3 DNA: TGTGCCAGCAGCTTAGCGGGAGCTAGCGGGGAGCTGTTTTTT
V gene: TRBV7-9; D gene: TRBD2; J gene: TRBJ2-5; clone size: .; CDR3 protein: CASSLPLIAGTQYF; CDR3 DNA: TGTGCCAGCAGCCTCCCTCTAATAGCGGGGACCCAGTACTTC
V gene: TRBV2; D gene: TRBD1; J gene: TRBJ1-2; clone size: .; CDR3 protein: CASSTGTGGGYTF; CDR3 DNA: TGTGCCAGCAGTACCGGGACAGGGGGCGGCTACACCTTC
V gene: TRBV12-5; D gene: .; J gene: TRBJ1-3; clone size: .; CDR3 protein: CASGLSPSGARGNTIYF; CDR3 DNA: TGTGCTAGTGGTTTGTCCCCCTCAGGGGCGCGAGGAAACACCATATATTTT